A selection of T cell receptor beta chains follows, all from one sample in a study of T cell repertoires in cytomegalovirus infection. The antigens these receptors bind are not known. TCRdb ran MiXCR on the reads and lists one entry per CDR3 protein. This table holds under 450,000 distinct CDR3 sequences, approximately 30% found once. Sequenced material: cultured PBMCs, taken from culture after CMV antigen stimulation. All receptors derive from a human donor in good health (CMV status not recorded). Some clones in this sample may be carry-over from other donors' samples. Both conserved end residues are part of each CDR3. Fields, in order: D gene, clone size, J gene, V gene, CDR3 length, CDR3 protein, CDR3 DNA. The D gene is left open where the match is weak. Rows may omit the clone size; those that give it use once, few, many or a size class.

D gene: TRBD1; clone size: NA; J gene: TRBJ2-2; V gene: TRBV19; CDR3 length: 16; CDR3 protein: CASSIPGQGNTGELFF; CDR3 DNA: TGTGCCAGTAGTATCCCGGGACAGGGGAACACCGGGGAGCTGTTTTTT
D gene: NA; clone size: many; J gene: TRBJ2-7; V gene: TRBV7-2; CDR3 length: 15; CDR3 protein: CASSLAPGNPYEQYF; CDR3 DNA: TGTGCCAGCAGCTTAGCGCCGGGAAATCCCTACGAGCAGTACTTC
D gene: NA; clone size: NA; J gene: TRBJ2-7; V gene: TRBV18; CDR3 length: 15; CDR3 protein: CASSLRAGYNYEQYF; CDR3 DNA: TGTGCCAGCTCACTTAGGGCGGGTTATAACTACGAGCAGTACTTC
D gene: TRBD2; clone size: NA; J gene: TRBJ2-5; V gene: TRBV28; CDR3 length: 14; CDR3 protein: CASSAYSGQETQYF; CDR3 DNA: TGTGCCAGCAGTGCTTATAGCGGGCAAGAGACCCAGTACTTC
D gene: TRBD2; clone size: NA; J gene: TRBJ2-1; V gene: TRBV27; CDR3 length: 14; CDR3 protein: CASSFELAGVEQFF; CDR3 DNA: TGTGCCAGCAGTTTCGAACTAGCGGGAGTGGAGCAGTTCTTC
D gene: NA; clone size: NA; J gene: TRBJ1-2; V gene: TRBV12-3/TRBV12-4; CDR3 length: 12; CDR3 protein: CASSPDRGGYTF; CDR3 DNA: TGTGCCAGCAGCCCTGACCGGGGGGGCTACACCTTC
D gene: TRBD2; clone size: NA; J gene: TRBJ2-1; V gene: TRBV6-2/TRBV6-3; CDR3 length: 17; CDR3 protein: CASSYSNPDGRAFEQFF; CDR3 DNA: TGTGCCAGCAGTTACTCGAACCCTGACGGGAGGGCGTTTGAGCAGTTCTTC
D gene: NA; clone size: NA; J gene: TRBJ2-1; V gene: TRBV29-1; CDR3 length: 14; CDR3 protein: CSVYNRDPGNEQFF; CDR3 DNA: TGCAGCGTCTACAACCGGGACCCGGGAAATGAGCAGTTCTTC
D gene: NA; clone size: few; J gene: TRBJ2-5; V gene: TRBV15; CDR3 length: 15; CDR3 protein: CATSRGGGLRETQYF; CDR3 DNA: TGTGCCACCAGCAGAGGAGGGGGGCTGAGAGAGACCCAGTACTTC
D gene: NA; clone size: few; J gene: TRBJ2-1; V gene: TRBV2; CDR3 length: 11; CDR3 protein: CASREDGEQFF; CDR3 DNA: TGTGCCAGCCGCGAGGACGGTGAGCAGTTCTTC
D gene: NA; clone size: NA; J gene: TRBJ2-3; V gene: TRBV5-1; CDR3 length: 14; CDR3 protein: CASSLGLRSDTQYF; CDR3 DNA: TGCGCCAGCAGCTTGGGTCTGCGATCAGATACGCAGTATTTT
D gene: NA; clone size: few; J gene: TRBJ2-1; V gene: TRBV7-2; CDR3 length: 13; CDR3 protein: CASSLADYNEQFF; CDR3 DNA: TGTGCCAGCAGCTTAGCGGACTACAATGAGCAGTTCTTC
D gene: NA; clone size: NA; J gene: TRBJ1-2; V gene: TRBV4-1; CDR3 length: 13; CDR3 protein: CASSQSGNYGYTF; CDR3 DNA: TGCGCCAGCAGCCAATCAGGGAACTATGGCTACACCTTC
D gene: TRBD1; clone size: many; J gene: TRBJ2-1; V gene: TRBV7-2; CDR3 length: 16; CDR3 protein: CASSLGRRQGLNEQFF; CDR3 DNA: TGTGCCAGCAGCTTAGGGAGGCGACAGGGGCTTAATGAGCAGTTCTTC
D gene: NA; clone size: NA; J gene: TRBJ1-2; V gene: TRBV6-2/TRBV6-3; CDR3 length: 13; CDR3 protein: CASSPMRNYGYTF; CDR3 DNA: TGTGCCAGCAGCCCCATGAGGAACTATGGCTACACCTTC